Included here is one T cell receptor (beta chain) sequence, with context. TCRdb re-analysed the 5' RACE reads in MiXCR, keeping a single row per CDR3 protein. The table records around 250,000 distinct CDR3 sequences, 8.5% to 9.5% of them present only once. The data originate from a study of T-cell memory formation after mild COVID-19. Germline V gene lookup returns CDR1 MNHEY and CDR2 SMNVEV (reference sequence). V dropped 6 bases and J dropped 5; count of bases not matched to a gene: 6. The CDR3 spans 14 residues. Sequenced material: PBMCs or a T cell subset sorted from them (not recorded which). The receptor was isolated from a man younger than 35 who had mild COVID-19 (a few samples of this study predate the infection). Cell type and time point are not known. V gene TRBV27 combines with J gene TRBJ2-5, with TRBD1 matching over 10 bases. The CDR3 region has the DNA TGTGCCAGCAGCCCGACAGGGGGCGCGGAGACCCAGTACTTC. Translated, it gives CASSPTGGAETQYF.